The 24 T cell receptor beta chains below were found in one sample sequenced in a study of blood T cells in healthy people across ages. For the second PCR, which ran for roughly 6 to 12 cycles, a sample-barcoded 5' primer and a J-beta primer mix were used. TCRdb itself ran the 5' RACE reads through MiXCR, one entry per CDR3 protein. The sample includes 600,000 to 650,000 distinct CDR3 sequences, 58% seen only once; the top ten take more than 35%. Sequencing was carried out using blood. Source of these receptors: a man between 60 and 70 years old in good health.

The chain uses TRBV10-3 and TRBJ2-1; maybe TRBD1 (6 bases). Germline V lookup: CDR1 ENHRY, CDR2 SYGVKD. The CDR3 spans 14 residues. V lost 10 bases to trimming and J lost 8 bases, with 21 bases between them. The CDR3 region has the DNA TGTGCCACTATACAAAGTACAGGGAACGATGAGCAGTTCTTC. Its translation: CATIQSTGNDEQFF.

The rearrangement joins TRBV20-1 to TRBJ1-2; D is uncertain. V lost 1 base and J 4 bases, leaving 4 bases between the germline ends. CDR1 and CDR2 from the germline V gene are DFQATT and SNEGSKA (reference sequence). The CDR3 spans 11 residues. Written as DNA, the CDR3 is TGCAGTGCTAGAGCCGTCTATGGCTACACCTTC. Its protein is CSARAVYGYTF.

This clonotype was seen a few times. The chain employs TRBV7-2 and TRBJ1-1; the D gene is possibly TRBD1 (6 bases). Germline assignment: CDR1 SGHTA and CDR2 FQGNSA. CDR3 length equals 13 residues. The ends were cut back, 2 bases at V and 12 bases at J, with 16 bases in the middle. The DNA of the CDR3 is TGTGCCAGCAGCTTACGGACAGTCCCCGTGACTTTCTTT. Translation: CASSLRTVPVTFF.

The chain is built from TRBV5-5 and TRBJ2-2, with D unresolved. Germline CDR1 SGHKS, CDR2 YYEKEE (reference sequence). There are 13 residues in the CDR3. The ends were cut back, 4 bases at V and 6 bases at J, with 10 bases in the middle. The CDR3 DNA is TGTGCCAGCAGCGGGCTTTCGGCCGGGGAGCTGTTTTTT. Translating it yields CASSGLSAGELFF.

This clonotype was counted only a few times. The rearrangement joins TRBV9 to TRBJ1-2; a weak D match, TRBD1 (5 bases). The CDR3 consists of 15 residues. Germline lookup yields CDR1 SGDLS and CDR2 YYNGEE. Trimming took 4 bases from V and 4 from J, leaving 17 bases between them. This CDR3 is CASSRQGTVGYGYTF. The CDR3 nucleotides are TGTGCCAGCAGCCGGCAAGGGACGGTGGGCTATGGCTACACCTTC.

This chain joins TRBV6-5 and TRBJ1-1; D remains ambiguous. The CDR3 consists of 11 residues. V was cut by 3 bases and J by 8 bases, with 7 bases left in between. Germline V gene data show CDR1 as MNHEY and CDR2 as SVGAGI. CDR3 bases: TGTGCCAGCAGTTATCTGGGGGAAGCTTTCTTT. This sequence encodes CASSYLGEAFF.

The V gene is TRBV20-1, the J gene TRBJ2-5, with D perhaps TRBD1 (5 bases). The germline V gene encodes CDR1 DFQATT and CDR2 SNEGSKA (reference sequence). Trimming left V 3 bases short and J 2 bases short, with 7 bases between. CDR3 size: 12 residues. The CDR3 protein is CSASTGQETQYF. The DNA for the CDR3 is TGCAGTGCTAGCACAGGACAAGAGACCCAGTACTTC.

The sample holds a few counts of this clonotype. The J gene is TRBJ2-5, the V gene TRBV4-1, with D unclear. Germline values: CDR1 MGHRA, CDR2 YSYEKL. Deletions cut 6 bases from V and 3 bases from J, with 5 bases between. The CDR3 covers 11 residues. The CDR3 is CASRAEETQYF. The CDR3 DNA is TGCGCCAGCAGGGCGGAAGAGACCCAGTACTTC.

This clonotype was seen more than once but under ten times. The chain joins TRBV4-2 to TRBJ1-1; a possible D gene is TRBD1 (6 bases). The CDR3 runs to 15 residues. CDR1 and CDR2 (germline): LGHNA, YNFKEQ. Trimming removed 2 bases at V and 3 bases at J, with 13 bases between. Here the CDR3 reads CASSQLGGRDTEAFF. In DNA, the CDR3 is TGTGCCAGCAGCCAATTAGGGGGGCGCGACACTGAAGCTTTCTTT.

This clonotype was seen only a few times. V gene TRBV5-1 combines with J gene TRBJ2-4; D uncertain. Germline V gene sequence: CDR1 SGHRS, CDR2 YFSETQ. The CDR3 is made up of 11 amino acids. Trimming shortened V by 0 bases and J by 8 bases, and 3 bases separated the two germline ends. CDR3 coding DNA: TGCGCCAGCAGCTTGGATTACATTCAGTACTTC. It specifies CASSLDYIQYF.

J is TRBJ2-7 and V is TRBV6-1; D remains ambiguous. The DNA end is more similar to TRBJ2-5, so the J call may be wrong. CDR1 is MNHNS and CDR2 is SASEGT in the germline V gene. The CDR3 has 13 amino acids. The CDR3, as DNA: TGTGCCAGCAGTGACCTTTCTGAAGAGACCCAGTACTTC. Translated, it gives CASSDLSEETQYF.

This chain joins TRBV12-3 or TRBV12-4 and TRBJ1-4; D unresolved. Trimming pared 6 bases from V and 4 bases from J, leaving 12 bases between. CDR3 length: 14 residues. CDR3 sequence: CASRHGAINEKLFF. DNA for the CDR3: TGTGCCAGCAGGCACGGTGCAATTAATGAAAAACTGTTTTTT.

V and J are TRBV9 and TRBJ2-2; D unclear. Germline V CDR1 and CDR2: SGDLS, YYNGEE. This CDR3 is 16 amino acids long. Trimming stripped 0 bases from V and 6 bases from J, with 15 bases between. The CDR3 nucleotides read TGTGCCAGCAGCGTAGGACCGTCCCAACTTTCCGGGGAGCTGTTTTTT. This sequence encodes CASSVGPSQLSGELFF.

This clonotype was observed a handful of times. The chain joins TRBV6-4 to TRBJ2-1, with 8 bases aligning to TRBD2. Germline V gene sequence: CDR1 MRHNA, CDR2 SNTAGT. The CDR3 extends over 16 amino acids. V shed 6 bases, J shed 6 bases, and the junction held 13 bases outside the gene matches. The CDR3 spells CASRKVGGAVANEQFF. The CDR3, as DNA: TGTGCCAGCAGGAAGGTCGGGGGGGCCGTGGCCAATGAGCAGTTCTTC.

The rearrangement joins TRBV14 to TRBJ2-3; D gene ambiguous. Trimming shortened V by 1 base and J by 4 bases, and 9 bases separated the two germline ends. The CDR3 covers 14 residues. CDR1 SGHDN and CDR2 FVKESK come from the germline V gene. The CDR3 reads CASSQAESPDTQYF. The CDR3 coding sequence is TGTGCCAGCAGCCAAGCTGAGTCTCCAGATACGCAGTATTTT.

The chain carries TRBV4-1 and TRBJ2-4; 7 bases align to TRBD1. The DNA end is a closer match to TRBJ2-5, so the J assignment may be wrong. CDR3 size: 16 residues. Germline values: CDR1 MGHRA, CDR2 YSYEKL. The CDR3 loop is CASSHVTGQREETQYF. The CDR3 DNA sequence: TGCGCCAGCAGCCATGTGACAGGGCAAAGGGAAGAGACCCAGTACTTC.

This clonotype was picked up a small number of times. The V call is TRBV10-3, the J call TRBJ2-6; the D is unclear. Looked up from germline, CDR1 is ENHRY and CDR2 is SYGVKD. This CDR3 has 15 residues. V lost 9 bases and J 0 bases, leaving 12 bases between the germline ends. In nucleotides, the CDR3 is TGTGCCATTGGTCCGTCACCCTCTGGGGCCAACGTCCTGACTTTC. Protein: CAIGPSPSGANVLTF.

The chain's CDR3 is CATRDRVSETQYF. DNA for the CDR3: TGTGCCACCAGGGACAGGGTTTCGGAGACCCAGTACTTC. V is TRBV24-1 and J is TRBJ2-5, with TRBD1 matching over 8 bases. CDR1 is KGHDR and CDR2 is SFDVKD in the germline V gene. V shed 7 bases, J shed 5 bases, and the junction held 5 bases outside the gene matches. This CDR3 is built from 13 residues.

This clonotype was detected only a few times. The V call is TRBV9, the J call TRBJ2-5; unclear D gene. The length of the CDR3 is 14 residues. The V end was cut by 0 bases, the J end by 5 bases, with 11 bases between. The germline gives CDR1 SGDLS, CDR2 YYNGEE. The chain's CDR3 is CASSVGNVAETQYF. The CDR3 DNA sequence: TGTGCCAGCAGCGTAGGAAACGTGGCGGAGACCCAGTACTTC.

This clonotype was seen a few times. The CDR3 sequence: CASSPTGRRYNSPLHF. In nucleotides, the CDR3 is TGTGCCAGCAGTCCGACAGGGAGGAGGTATAATTCACCCCTCCACTTT. The chain couples TRBV6-5 to TRBJ1-6; TRBD1 agrees at 7 bases. This CDR3 comprises 16 residues. V shed 5 bases and J 4 bases; nucleotides not matched to a gene: 8. Germline V lookup: CDR1 MNHEY, CDR2 SVGAGI.

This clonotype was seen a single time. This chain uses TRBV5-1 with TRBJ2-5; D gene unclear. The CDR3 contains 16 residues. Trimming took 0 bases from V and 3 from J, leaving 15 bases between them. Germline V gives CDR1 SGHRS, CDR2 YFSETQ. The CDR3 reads CASSLVRASEKETQYF. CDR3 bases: TGCGCCAGCAGCTTGGTTCGGGCTAGTGAGAAAGAGACCCAGTACTTC.

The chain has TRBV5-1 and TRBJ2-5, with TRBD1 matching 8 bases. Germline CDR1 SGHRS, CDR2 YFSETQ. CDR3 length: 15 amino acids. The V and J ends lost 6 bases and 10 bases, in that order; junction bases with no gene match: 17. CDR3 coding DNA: TGCGCCAGCAAGTCGGCTCAGGGCCCCACAGGGGGCCAGTACTTC. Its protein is CASKSAQGPTGGQYF.

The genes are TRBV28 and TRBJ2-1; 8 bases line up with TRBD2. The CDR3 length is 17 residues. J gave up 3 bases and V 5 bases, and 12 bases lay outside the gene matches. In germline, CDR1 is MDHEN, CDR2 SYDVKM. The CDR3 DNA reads TGTGCCAGCAGTCCCCGGGGGGGAATAGGAGACTACAATGAGCAGTTCTTC. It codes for CASSPRGGIGDYNEQFF. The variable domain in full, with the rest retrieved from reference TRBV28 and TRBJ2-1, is DVKVTQSSRYLVKRTGEKVFLECVQDMDHENMFWYRQDPGLGLRLIYFSYDVKMKEKGDIPEGYSVSREKKERFSLILESASTNQTSMYLCASSPRGGIGDYNEQFFGPGTRLTVL.

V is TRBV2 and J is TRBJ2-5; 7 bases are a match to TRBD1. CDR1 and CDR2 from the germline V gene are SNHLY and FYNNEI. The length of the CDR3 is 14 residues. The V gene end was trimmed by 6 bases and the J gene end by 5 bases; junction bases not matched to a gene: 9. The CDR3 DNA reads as TGTGCCAGCAGGGTACAGGGGCCTCCGGAGACCCAGTACTTC. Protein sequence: CASRVQGPPETQYF. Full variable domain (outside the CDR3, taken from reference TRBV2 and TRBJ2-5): EPEVTQTPSHQVTQMGQEVILRCVPISNHLYFYWYRQILGQKVEFLVSFYNNEISEKSEIFDDQFSVERPDGSNFTLKIRSTKLEDSAMYFCASRVQGPPETQYFGPGTRLLVL.